Given below is one TCR beta chain in context. As yet, its antigen is unknown. This specimen belongs to a study of Ad26.COV2.S vaccination and SARS-CoV-2 variants. About the study: The vaccine Ad26.COV2.S was put into the muscle once, or twice with 56 days between.

Overall study findings and caveats: Responses of spike-specific T cells (both CD8+ and CD4+) reportedly showed substantial breadth after vaccination. Similar non-spike TCR breadth was observed in recipients of vaccine and of placebo.

Profiling relied on immunoSEQ multiplex PCR, and the TCRdb table lists in-frame clones only, not all of them. Of hundreds of thousands of clones in the sample, 80% to 95% were seen once. The treatment is: roughly 18 received Ad26.COV2.S at low or high dose, single or two shots; about five received placebo; per-sample allocation not given. Vaccine and placebo recipients were sampled on day 63 after the first injection. CDR1 MNHEY and CDR2 SMNVEV come from the germline V gene (reference sequence). Between the trimmed V and J ends, which lost 6 bases and 3 bases, there was a span of 17 bases. The CDR3 contains 15 residues.

Specimen: peripheral blood, collected in a trial of Ad26.COV2.S vaccine versus placebo. This receptor was identified in a person between 18 and 65 years old who received the Ad26.COV2.S COVID-19 vaccine or a placebo. The chain couples TRBV27 to TRBJ2-5, with D possibly matching TRBD2 (6 bases). The CDR3 loop reads CASRSQLSGKETQYF. CDR3 nucleotide sequence: TGTGCCAGCAGATCTCAACTTAGCGGAAAAGAGACCCAGTACTTC.